Each of the 17 T cell receptor beta chains below was sequenced from the same sample in a study of graft-versus-host responses after intestinal transplantation. Their specific antigens are unknown. This table comes from immunoSEQ multiplex PCR, and its TCRdb copy is limited to in-frame clones, with some not included. This table has about 90,000 clones, approximately 95% appearing once. The sequences come from unstimulated CD8+ T cells sorted from spleen or lymph node cells, collected before intestinal transplant. All receptors come from a human donor who received an intestinal transplant.

This clone was counted a single time. This sequence joins TRBV4-3 and TRBJ2-1; D is unclear. The ends were cut back, 4 bases at V and 6 bases at J, with 16 bases in the middle. The CDR3 covers 15 residues. The V gene's germline CDR1 is LGHNA and CDR2 YSLEER. CDR3 in amino acids: CASSRKRRTGNEQFF. The DNA of the CDR3 is TGCGCCAGCAGCCGGAAGAGGCGTACGGGCAATGAGCAGTTCTTC.

The CDR3, as DNA: TGTGCCAGCAGCTCGCGGAGAATCTCCTACAATGAGCAGTTCTTC. Protein product: CASSSRRISYNEQFF. V gene TRBV13 combines with J gene TRBJ2-1; no clear D gene. Trimming cost V 4 bases and J 0 bases, with 10 bases left between them. CDR1 and CDR2 (germline): PRHDT, FYEKMQ (reference sequence). The CDR3 consists of 15 residues.

The chain is built from TRBV14 and TRBJ2-7; D may be TRBD2 (6 bases). Germline V CDR1 and CDR2: SGHDN, FVKESK. V lost 4 bases, J lost 1 base, and 11 bases lay in between. The CDR3 is made up of 14 amino acids. The CDR3 here is CASSLAGRSYEQYF. CDR3 in DNA: TGTGCCAGCAGCCTGGCAGGGAGGTCCTACGAGCAGTACTTC.

The chain uses TRBV27 and TRBJ2-1, with a weak D call TRBD1 (5 bases). The V and J ends lost 8 bases and 2 bases respectively, with 19 bases between them. This CDR3 is built from 16 residues. Germline CDR1 and CDR2: MNHEY and SMNVEV (reference sequence). The CDR3, as DNA: TGTGCCAGCCTAACAAATGGGGCAGAACCCTACAATGAGCAGTTCTTC. Translated: CASLTNGAEPYNEQFF.

The rearrangement links TRBV30 to TRBJ1-1; 8 nucleotides line up with TRBD1. The CDR3 has 14 residues. V was pared by 4 bases and J by 4 bases, with 8 bases of the junction left unmatched. Germline V gene lookup returns CDR1 GTSNPN and CDR2 SVGIG (reference sequence). CDR3 bases: TGTGCCTGGACGGCAGGGGGCCCTATCACTGAAGCTTTCTTT. It encodes CAWTAGGPITEAFF.

This clone was counted a few times. The chain links TRBV13 to TRBJ2-1; D ambiguous. This CDR3 has 12 amino acids. Germline V gives CDR1 PRHDT, CDR2 FYEKMQ (reference sequence). The germline V and J ends were trimmed by 1 base and 7 bases, with 5 bases remaining between them. The CDR3 loop reads CASSLVRNEQFF. CDR3 in DNA: TGTGCCAGCAGCTTAGTTCGGAATGAGCAGTTCTTC. The full variable domain, its missing parts supplied by reference TRBV13 and TRBJ2-1, is AAGVIQSPRHLIKEKRETATLKCYPIPRHDTVYWYQQGPGQDPQFLISFYEKMQSDKGSIPDRFSAQQFSDYHSELNMSSLELGDSALYFCASSLVRNEQFFGPGTRLTVL.

The chain recombines TRBV7-8 with TRBJ2-1; 8 nucleotides line up with TRBD1. This CDR3 spans 14 amino acids. Trimming removed 6 bases from V and 6 bases from J; junction bases left unmatched: 7. The V gene's germline CDR1 is SGHVS and CDR2 FQNEAQ. In DNA form, the CDR3 reads TGTGCCAGCAGTTTGACAGGGGTTGGCAATGAGCAGTTCTTC. The encoded protein is CASSLTGVGNEQFF.

This clone was recorded once. V is TRBV19 and J is TRBJ2-7; 9 positions agree with TRBD1. The germline CDR1 and CDR2 sequences are LNHDA and SQIVND (reference sequence). V lost 6 bases to trimming and J lost 5 bases; unmatched junction nucleotides: 8. This CDR3 region has 14 residues. The CDR3 DNA sequence: TGTGCCAGTAGCCCCGGGACAGGGTGGGACGAGCAGTACTTC. It encodes CASSPGTGWDEQYF. Filled out from reference TRBV19 and TRBJ2-7, the complete variable domain reads DGGITQSPKYLFRKEGQNVTLSCEQNLNHDAMYWYRQDPGQGLRLIYYSQIVNDFQKGDIAEGYSVSREKKESFPLTVTSAQKNPTAFYLCASSPGTGWDEQYFGPGTRLTVT.

V is TRBV4-1 and J is TRBJ1-6, with 7 bases lining up with TRBD1. Germline-derived CDR1 and CDR2 are MGHRA and YSYEKL. V lost 5 bases and J lost 6; bases outside the gene matches: 10. CDR3 length: 16 amino acids. The DNA of the CDR3 is TGCGCCAGCAGCGGGGACCGACAGGGAGTTAATTCACCCCTCCACTTT. This sequence encodes CASSGDRQGVNSPLHF.

For this clone: Other DNA sequences in this sample translate to the same CDR3. This sequence joins TRBV28 and TRBJ1-5; D not resolved. V lost 6 bases, J lost 0 bases, and 12 bases lay in between. The CDR3 contains 15 residues. Germline lookup yields CDR1 MDHEN and CDR2 SYDVKM. The DNA for the CDR3 is TGTGCCAGCAGCACCGGTATCCTTAGCAATCAGCCCCAGCATTTT. This translates into CASSTGILSNQPQHF.

This clone was observed a single time. V usage is TRBV19 and J usage is TRBJ2-7; TRBD1 matches 10 bases. This CDR3 has 14 amino acids. V lost 5 bases to trimming and J lost 4 bases; unmatched junction nucleotides: 5. Germline V CDR1 and CDR2: LNHDA, SQIVND (reference sequence). Here the CDR3 reads CASSSGTGEYEQYF. The CDR3 DNA sequence: TGTGCCAGTAGTTCAGGGACAGGGGAATACGAGCAGTACTTC.

This clone was counted a single time. The chain joins TRBV2 to TRBJ2-2, with 8 positions matching TRBD2. This CDR3 has 15 amino acids. V lost 4 bases to trimming and J lost 7 bases; unmatched junction nucleotides: 8. The germline CDR1 and CDR2 sequences are SNHLY and FYNNEI. This CDR3 is CASSVSGGFDGELFF. The CDR3 DNA is TGTGCCAGCAGTGTCTCGGGAGGGTTTGACGGGGAGCTGTTTTTT.

The count of this clone is one. The CDR3 loop reads CAWRYRTALNTIYF. The CDR3 nucleotides read TGTGCCTGGAGATATAGGACAGCTCTAAACACCATATATTTT. The J gene is TRBJ1-3, the V gene TRBV30; possible D gene TRBD1, 6 bases. Germline V gene data show CDR1 as GTSNPN and CDR2 as SVGIG (reference sequence). Trimming removed 3 bases from V and 6 bases from J, with 15 bases in between. The CDR3 is 14 residues long.

The CDR3 loop reads CASSQRLAGAYNEQFF. The CDR3 nucleotides are TGTGCCAGCAGCCAACGACTAGCGGGGGCCTACAATGAGCAGTTCTTC. The rearrangement links TRBV9 to TRBJ2-1, with 12 bases aligning to TRBD2. V lost 4 bases to trimming and J lost 2 bases; unmatched junction nucleotides: 4. The CDR3 length is 16 residues. Germline CDR1 is SGDLS and CDR2 is YYNGEE. Full variable domain (outside the CDR3, taken from reference TRBV9 and TRBJ2-1): DSGVTQTPKHLITATGQRVTLRCSPRSGDLSVYWYQQSLDQGLQFLIQYYNGEERAKGNILERFSAQQFPDLHSELNLSSLELGDSALYFCASSQRLAGAYNEQFFGPGTRLTVL.

The chain recombines TRBV7-9 with TRBJ2-1, with TRBD1 matching over 12 bases. The CDR3 totals 16 residues. With V trimmed by 4 bases and J by 7 bases, 8 bases remained unmatched. Germline lookup yields CDR1 SEHNR and CDR2 FQNEAQ (reference sequence). CDR3 region: CASSSSGTGGLNEQFF. In nucleotides, the CDR3 is TGTGCCAGCAGCTCTTCCGGGACAGGGGGCTTGAATGAGCAGTTCTTC.

The chain combines TRBV7-9 with TRBJ1-1; D is undetermined. V lost 0 bases and J 1 base, leaving 6 bases between the germline ends. The germline CDR1 and CDR2 sequences are SEHNR and FQNEAQ (reference sequence). This CDR3 spans 14 amino acids. CDR3 residues: CASSLAAENTEAFF. As DNA, the CDR3 is TGTGCCAGCAGCTTAGCGGCCGAGAACACTGAAGCTTTCTTT.

The chain combines TRBV5-6 with TRBJ1-3, with unresolved D. Germline assignment: CDR1 SGHDT and CDR2 YYEEEE. This CDR3 spans 16 amino acids. Trimming cost V 0 bases and J 0 bases, with 10 bases left between them. This CDR3 reads CASSLAGVVSGNTIYF. CDR3 coding DNA: TGTGCCAGCAGCTTGGCCGGAGTAGTCTCTGGAAACACCATATATTTT.